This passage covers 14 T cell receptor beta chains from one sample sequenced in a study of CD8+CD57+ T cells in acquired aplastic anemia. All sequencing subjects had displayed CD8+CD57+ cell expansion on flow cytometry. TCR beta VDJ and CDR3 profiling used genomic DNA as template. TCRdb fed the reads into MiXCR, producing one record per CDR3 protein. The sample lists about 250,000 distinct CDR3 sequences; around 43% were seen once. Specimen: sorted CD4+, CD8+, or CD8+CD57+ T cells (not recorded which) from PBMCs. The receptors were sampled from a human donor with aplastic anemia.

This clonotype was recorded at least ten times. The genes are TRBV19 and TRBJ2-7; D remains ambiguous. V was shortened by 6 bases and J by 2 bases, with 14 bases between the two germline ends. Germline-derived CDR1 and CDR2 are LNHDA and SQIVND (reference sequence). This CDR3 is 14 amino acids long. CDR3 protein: CASSTNSGPYEQYF. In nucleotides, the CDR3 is TGTGCCAGTAGCACTAACTCTGGTCCCTACGAGCAGTACTTC.

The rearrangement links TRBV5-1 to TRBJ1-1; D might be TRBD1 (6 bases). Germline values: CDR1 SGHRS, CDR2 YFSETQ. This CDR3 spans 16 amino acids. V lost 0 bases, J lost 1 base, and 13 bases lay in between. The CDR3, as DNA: TGCGCCAGCAGCTTGGCCCGAACGGGACAGAACACTGAAGCTTTCTTT. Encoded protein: CASSLARTGQNTEAFF.

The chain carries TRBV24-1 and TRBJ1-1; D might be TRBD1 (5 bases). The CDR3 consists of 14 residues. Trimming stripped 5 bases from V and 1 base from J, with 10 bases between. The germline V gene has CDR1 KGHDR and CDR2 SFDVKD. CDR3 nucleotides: TGTGCCACCAGTGGTCGGGGGACGAACACTGAAGCTTTCTTT. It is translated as CATSGRGTNTEAFF.

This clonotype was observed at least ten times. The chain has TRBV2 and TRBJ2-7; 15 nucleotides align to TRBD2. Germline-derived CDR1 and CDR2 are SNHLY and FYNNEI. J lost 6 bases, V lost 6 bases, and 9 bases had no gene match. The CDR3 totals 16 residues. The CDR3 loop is CASRERTSGGAGEQYF. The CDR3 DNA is TGTGCCAGCAGAGAACGGACTAGCGGGGGGGCGGGCGAGCAGTACTTC.

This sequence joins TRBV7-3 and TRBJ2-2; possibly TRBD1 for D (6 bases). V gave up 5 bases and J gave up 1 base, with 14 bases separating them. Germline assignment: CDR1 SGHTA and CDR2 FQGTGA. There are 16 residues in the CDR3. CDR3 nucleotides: TGTGCCAGCAGCCCAATGGGGACAATGAACACCGGGGAGCTGTTTTTT. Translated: CASSPMGTMNTGELFF.

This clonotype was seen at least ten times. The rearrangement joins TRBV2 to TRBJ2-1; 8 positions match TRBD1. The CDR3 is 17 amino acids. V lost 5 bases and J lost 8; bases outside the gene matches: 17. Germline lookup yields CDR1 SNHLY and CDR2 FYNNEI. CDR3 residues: CASSPWDRCCFFDEQFF. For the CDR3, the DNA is TGTGCCAGCAGTCCGTGGGACAGGTGTTGCTTTTTCGATGAGCAGTTCTTC.

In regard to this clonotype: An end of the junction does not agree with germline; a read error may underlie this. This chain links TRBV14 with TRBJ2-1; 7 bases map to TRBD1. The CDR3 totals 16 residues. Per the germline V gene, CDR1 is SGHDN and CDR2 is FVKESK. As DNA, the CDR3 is TGTGCCAGCAGCCAAGGACTGGGACAGCCTTACAGTGAGCAGTTCTTC. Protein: CASSQGLGQPYSEQFF.

The CDR3 DNA is TGTGCCAGCAGCTTCCGGACTAGCGGGGGGGCCGTGGGCTACGAGCAGTACTTC. This encodes CASSFRTSGGAVGYEQYF. V and J are TRBV7-3 and TRBJ2-7; 15 nucleotides match TRBD2. There are 18 residues in the CDR3. Germline trimming cut 3 bases from V and 3 bases from J; bases unmatched to any gene: 9. Germline-derived CDR1 and CDR2 are SGHTA and FQGTGA.

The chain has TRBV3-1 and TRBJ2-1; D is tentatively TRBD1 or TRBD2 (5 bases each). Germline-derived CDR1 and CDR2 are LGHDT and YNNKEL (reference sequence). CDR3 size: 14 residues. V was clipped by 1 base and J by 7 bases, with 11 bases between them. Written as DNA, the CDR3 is TGTGCCAGCAGCCAAGGTGGGACGCGGAATGAGCAGTTCTTC. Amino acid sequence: CASSQGGTRNEQFF.

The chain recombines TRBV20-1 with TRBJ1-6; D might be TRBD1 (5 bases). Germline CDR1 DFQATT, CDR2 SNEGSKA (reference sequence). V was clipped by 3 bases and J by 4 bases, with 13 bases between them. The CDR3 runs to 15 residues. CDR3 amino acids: CSARGGLPYNSPLHF. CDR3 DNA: TGCAGTGCTAGGGGGGGACTACCTTATAATTCACCCCTCCACTTT.

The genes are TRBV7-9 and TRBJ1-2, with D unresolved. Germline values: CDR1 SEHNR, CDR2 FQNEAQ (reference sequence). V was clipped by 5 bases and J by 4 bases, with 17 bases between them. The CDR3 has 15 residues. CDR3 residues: CASSQRTVTAYGYTF. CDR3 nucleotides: TGTGCCAGCAGCCAACGGACGGTCACAGCCTATGGCTACACCTTC.

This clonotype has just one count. This CDR3 reads CASSLPGTPVPTF. CDR3 DNA: TGTGCCAGCAGCTTACCCGGGACTCCCGTCCCCACCTTC. This rearrangement joins TRBV11-2 to TRBJ1-2; D is possibly TRBD1 (5 bases). The germline V and J ends were trimmed by 2 bases and 13 bases, with 17 bases remaining between them. The CDR3 length is 13 residues. CDR1 and CDR2 (germline): SGHAT, FQNNGV.

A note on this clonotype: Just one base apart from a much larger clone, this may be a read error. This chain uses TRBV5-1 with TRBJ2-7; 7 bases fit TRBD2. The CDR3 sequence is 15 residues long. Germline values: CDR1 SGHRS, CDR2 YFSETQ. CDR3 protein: CAGSWRAGDSYEQYF. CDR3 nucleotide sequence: TGCGCCGGCAGCTGGCGGGCGGGGGACTCCTACGAGCAGTACTTC.

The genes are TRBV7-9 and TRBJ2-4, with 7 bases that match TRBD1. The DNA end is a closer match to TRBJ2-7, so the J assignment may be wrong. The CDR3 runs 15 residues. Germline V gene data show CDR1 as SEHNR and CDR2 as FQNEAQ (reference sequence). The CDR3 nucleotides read TGTGCCAGCAGCTTAGAGTGGGACAGTTCCTACGAGCAGTACTTC. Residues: CASSLEWDSSYEQYF.